These T cell receptor beta chains were read from a single sample in a study of CD8+CD57+ T cells in acquired aplastic anemia. TCRdb called the reads again in MiXCR, with one record for every CDR3 protein. The table includes hundreds of thousands of distinct CDR3 sequences, around 30% detected once. Sequenced sample: sorted CD4+, CD8+, or CD8+CD57+ T cells (not recorded which) from PBMCs. The source of these receptors is a human donor with aplastic anemia. The CDR3 runs from the conserved cysteine through the conserved F or W. The order of the fields is J gene, clone size, D gene, V gene, CDR3 protein, CDR3 DNA. The D gene is left open where the match is weak. The listing skips clone size in some rows; elsewhere it reads once, few, many or a size class.

TRBJ2-3 - - TRBV7-3 CASSLNVAGTDTQYF TGTGCCAGCAGCTTAAACGTAGCGGGCACAGATACGCAGTATTTT
TRBJ1-2 - TRBD1 TRBV10-3 CAISAGDRVREVSGYTF TGTGCCATCAGTGCCGGGGACAGGGTGCGCGAGGTGTCTGGCTACACCTTC
TRBJ1-2 - TRBD1 TRBV10-1 CASSGDRGSGGYTF TGCGCCAGCAGTGGGGACAGGGGCAGTGGTGGCTACACCTTC
TRBJ1-5 many - TRBV19 CASSMGAAVQPQHF TGTGCCAGTAGTATGGGGGCCGCCGTACAGCCCCAGCATTTT
TRBJ1-2 many - TRBV25-1 CASSGIEGPNYGYTF TGTGCCAGCAGTGGGATTGAGGGGCCTAACTATGGCTACACCTTC
TRBJ2-7 many TRBD2 TRBV6-5 CASSYESSGAGQYF TGTGCCAGCAGTTACGAGTCTAGCGGCGCTGGGCAGTACTTC
TRBJ2-7 few - TRBV30 CAWSVAGTIYEQYF TGTGCCTGGAGTGTAGCCGGGACGATCTACGAGCAGTACTTC
TRBJ2-3 few - TRBV20-1 CSVSQGTDTQYF TGCAGTGTCTCGCAGGGCACAGATACGCAGTATTTT
TRBJ1-5 many - TRBV20-1 CSARPSNQPQHF TGCAGTGCTAGACCTAGCAATCAGCCCCAGCATTTT
TRBJ1-4 few - TRBV20-1 CSAKTGTNEKLFF TGCAGTGCAAAAACAGGGACTAATGAAAAACTGTTTTTT
TRBJ2-5 few - TRBV7-9 CASSLGLPGTETQYF TGTGCCAGCAGCTTAGGATTACCGGGGACGGAGACCCAGTACTTC
TRBJ2-1 - - TRBV5-1 CATADRGRSNEQFF TGCGCCACAGCCGACCGAGGGAGGAGCAATGAGCAGTTCTTC
TRBJ2-1 many - TRBV19 CASSPGTVNEQFF TGTGCCAGTAGTCCTGGGACGGTCAATGAGCAGTTCTTC
TRBJ2-1 - - TRBV7-9 CASSLGAAPKNEQFF TGTGCCAGCAGCTTAGGAGCGGCCCCGAAGAATGAGCAGTTCTTC
TRBJ2-7 - - TRBV11-1 CASSVVVWRGKSYEQYF TGTGCCAGCAGCGTTGTAGTCTGGCGGGGTAAATCCTACGAGCAGTACTTC
TRBJ2-2 - - TRBV11-3 CASSLDSYTGELFF TGTGCCAGCAGCTTAGACTCCTACACCGGGGAGCTGTTTTTT
TRBJ2-7 many TRBD2 TRBV19 CASSLGLADYEQYF TGTGCCAGTAGCCTCGGACTAGCGGACTACGAGCAGTACTTC
TRBJ1-1 many - TRBV20-1 CSARDYKNTEAFF TGCAGTGCTAGGGATTACAAGAACACTGAAGCTTTCTTT
TRBJ1-4 - - TRBV12-3/TRBV12-4 CASSLGPPNEKLFF TGTGCCAGCAGCCTGGGACCGCCTAATGAAAAACTGTTTTTT
TRBJ2-2 few TRBD1 TRBV2 CASIQGTGTGELFF TGTGCCAGCATACAGGGGACGGGCACCGGGGAGCTGTTTTTT
TRBJ1-2 once TRBD1 TRBV2 CASIPGQGTSRYTF TGTGCCAGCATACCGGGACAGGGTACCTCTCGCTACACCTTC
TRBJ1-6 many - TRBV6-1 CASSRVAGQRSPLHF TGTGCCAGCAGCCGGGTAGCAGGGCAGCGGTCACCCCTCCACTTT
TRBJ2-5 - TRBD2 TRBV3-1 CASSPRGSDVETQYF TGTGCCAGCAGCCCGCGGGGGAGCGATGTAGAGACCCAGTACTTC
TRBJ2-7 - - TRBV10-3 CAISQDPGGLQTYEQYF TGTGCCATCAGCCAGGACCCCGGTGGTCTGCAGACCTACGAGCAGTACTTC
TRBJ1-1 - - TRBV7-8 CASSSLWNTEAFF TGTGCCAGCAGCTCCTTATGGAACACTGAAGCTTTCTTT
TRBJ1-2 - - TRBV24-1 CATSESPPNYGYTF TGTGCCACCAGTGAGTCTCCTCCTAACTATGGCTACACCTTC
TRBJ2-7 - TRBD1 TRBV4-2 CASSGRTGGCEQYF TGTGCCAGCAGCGGACGGACAGGGGGCTGCGAGCAGTACTTC
TRBJ2-7 - - TRBV2 CASSDHAYEQYF TGTGCCAGCAGTGATCACGCGTACGAGCAGTACTTC
TRBJ2-3 - TRBD1 TRBV4-2 CASSLLTGTGPRVAQYF TGTGCCAGCAGCCTCCTCACCGGGACAGGCCCTAGGGTTGCGCAGTATTTT
TRBJ1-2 many - TRBV14 CASSQSAGRTNYGYTF TGTGCCAGCAGCCAAAGTGCTGGGAGAACTAACTATGGCTACACCTTC
TRBJ1-6 - TRBD1 TRBV10-3 CAISKRQGLDSPLHF TGTGCCATCAGTAAACGACAGGGGTTGGATTCACCCCTCCACTTT
TRBJ2-7 - TRBD1 TRBV29-1 CSLLGQGSGEQYF TGCAGCTTATTGGGACAGGGATCAGGCGAGCAGTACTTC
TRBJ1-3 - - TRBV18 CASSPKADTIYF TGTGCCAGCTCACCCAAGGCCGACACCATATATTTT
TRBJ1-6 many - TRBV11-2 CASSFHRVPSYNSPLHF TGTGCCAGCAGCTTCCACAGGGTACCCTCCTATAATTCACCCCTCCACTTT
TRBJ1-5 - - TRBV20-1 CSASSGLLVSNQPQHF TGCAGTGCTAGTTCTGGTTTGCTCGTTAGCAATCAGCCCCAGCATTTT
TRBJ1-2 - TRBD1 TRBV5-1 CASSPQGNYGYAF TGCGCCAGCAGCCCACAGGGGAACTATGGCTACGCCTTC
TRBJ1-1 - - TRBV11-3 CASSVSGTTNTEAFF TGTGCCAGCAGCGTATCTGGGACAACAAACACTGAAGCTTTCTTT
TRBJ1-1 - - TRBV14 CASSQTSRPGNTEAFF TGTGCCAGCAGCCAAACGTCCAGACCGGGAAACACTGAAGCTTTCTTT
TRBJ1-1 - TRBD1 TRBV24-1 CASRLEDRTNTEAFF TGTGCCAGCAGACTAGAGGACAGGACGAACACTGAAGCTTTCTTT
TRBJ1-1 - - TRBV3-1 CASSYRQARQAFF TGTGCCAGCAGCTACCGACAGGCTCGTCAAGCTTTCTTT
TRBJ1-2 many - TRBV20-1 CSARRFTVDYGYTF TGCAGTGCTAGACGCTTTACTGTGGACTATGGCTACACCTTC
TRBJ2-3 many TRBD2 TRBV7-9 CASSFGGRDTQYF TGTGCCAGCAGCTTCGGGGGGAGAGATACGCAGTATTTT
TRBJ1-2 - TRBD1 TRBV30 CAAGQGGGYTF TGTGCCGCGGGACAGGGGGGTGGCTACACCTTC
TRBJ1-2 - - TRBV6-1 CASSVGQYGRVMAGYTF TGTGCCAGCAGTGTTGGGCAATATGGCAGGGTTATGGCTGGCTACACCTTC
TRBJ1-3 many - TRBV19 CASSRVGGSGNTIYF TGTGCCAGTAGTAGGGTGGGAGGCTCTGGAAACACCATATATTTT
TRBJ2-4 - TRBD2 TRBV20-1 CSASPTSGNLRIQYF TGCAGTGCTAGCCCGACTAGCGGGAACCTGCGCATTCAGTACTTC
TRBJ2-3 - - TRBV19 CASSIVGQTILTDTQYF TGTGCCAGTAGTATAGTAGGTCAGACCATCTTAACAGATACGCAGTATTTT